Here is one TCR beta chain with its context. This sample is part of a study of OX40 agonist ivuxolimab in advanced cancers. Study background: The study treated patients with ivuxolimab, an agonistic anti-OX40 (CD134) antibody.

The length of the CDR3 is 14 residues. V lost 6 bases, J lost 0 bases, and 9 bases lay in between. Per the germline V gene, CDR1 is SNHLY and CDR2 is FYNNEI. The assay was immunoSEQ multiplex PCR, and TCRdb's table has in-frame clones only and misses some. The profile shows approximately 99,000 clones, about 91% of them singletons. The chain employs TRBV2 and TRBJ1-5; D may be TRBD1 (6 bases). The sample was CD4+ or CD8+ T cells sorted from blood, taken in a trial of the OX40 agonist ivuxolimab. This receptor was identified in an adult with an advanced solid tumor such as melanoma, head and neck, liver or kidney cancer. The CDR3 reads CASSQGYSNQPQHF. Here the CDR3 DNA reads TGTGCCAGCAGCCAGGGGTATAGCAATCAGCCCCAGCATTTT.